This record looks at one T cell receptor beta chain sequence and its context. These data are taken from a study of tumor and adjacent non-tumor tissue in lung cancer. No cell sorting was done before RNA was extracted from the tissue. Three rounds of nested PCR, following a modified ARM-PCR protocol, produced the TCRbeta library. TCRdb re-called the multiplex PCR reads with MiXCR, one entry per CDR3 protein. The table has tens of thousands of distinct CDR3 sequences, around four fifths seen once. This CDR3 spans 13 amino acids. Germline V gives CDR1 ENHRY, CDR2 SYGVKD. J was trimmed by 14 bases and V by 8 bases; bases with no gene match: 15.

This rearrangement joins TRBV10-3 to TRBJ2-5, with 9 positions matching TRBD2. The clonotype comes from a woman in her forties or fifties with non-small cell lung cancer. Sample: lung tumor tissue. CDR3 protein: CAISLAGEGSHYF. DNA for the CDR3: TGTGCCATCTCGTTAGCGGGAGAGGGGAGCCACTACTTC.